One sample yielded the 30 T cell receptor beta chains listed below, sequenced in a study of shared clonotypes between healthy human individuals. Sequencing used immunoSEQ multiplex PCR; TCRdb keeps in-frame clones, though not all of them. This table holds some 1,400,000 clones, 96% found once. The specimen sequenced was naive CD4+ T cells sorted from blood. Subset indicated: CD45RA+ positively selected. These receptors were obtained from a man aged 25-40 years in good health.

This clone showed up just once. Other nucleotide sequences from this sample produce the same CDR3. The rearrangement links TRBV19 to TRBJ2-1; D is unresolved. Germline V CDR1 and CDR2: LNHDA, SQIVND (reference sequence). V lost 7 bases and J lost 4, with 11 bases in between. The CDR3 extends over 13 amino acids. The CDR3 here is CASNFGGYNEQFF. CDR3 sequence (DNA): TGTGCCAGTAACTTCGGCGGTTACAATGAGCAGTTCTTC.

This clone has a single count. The rearrangement links TRBV5-4 to TRBJ2-3; D is undetermined. In germline, CDR1 is SGHNT, CDR2 YYREEE (reference sequence). The CDR3 totals 14 residues. V lost 4 bases and J 2 bases, leaving 11 bases between the germline ends. CDR3 nucleotide sequence: TGTGCCAGCAGCCCCCACAGCTCCACAGATACGCAGTATTTT. The encoded protein is CASSPHSSTDTQYF.

The rearrangement links TRBV28 to TRBJ1-2, with 7 positions matching TRBD1. J gave up 7 bases and V 2 bases, and 4 bases lay outside the gene matches. Germline V gene sequence: CDR1 MDHEN, CDR2 SYDVKM. CDR3 length: 13 residues. For the CDR3, the DNA is TGTGCCAGCAGTTTAGTGACAGGGTTTGGCTACACCTTC. Its protein product is CASSLVTGFGYTF.

Concerning this clone itself: Germline is not matched at one junction end, which may reflect a read error. The rearrangement uses TRBV18 and TRBJ2-4; 16 bases match TRBD2. Germline V gene sequence: CDR1 KGHSH, CDR2 LQKENI. This CDR3 comprises 19 residues. For the CDR3, the DNA is TGTGCCAGCTCATCACCGGGACTAGCGGGAGGGCAAGCCAAAAACATTCAGTACTTC. Amino acids: CASSSPGLAGGQAKNIQYF.

This chain uses TRBV27 with TRBJ2-3; 9 bases are shared with TRBD1. Germline V CDR1 and CDR2: MNHEY, SMNVEV (reference sequence). Losses at the gene ends were 3 bases for V and 5 bases for J; bases not matched to a gene: 6. The CDR3 sequence is 15 residues long. The CDR3 reads CASSFQGQGIDTQYF. For the CDR3, the DNA is TGTGCCAGCAGTTTCCAGGGACAGGGTATAGATACGCAGTATTTT.

The chain carries TRBV9 and TRBJ2-7, with D possibly being TRBD1 or TRBD2 (6 bases each). The V end lost 4 bases, the J end lost 6 bases, and 17 bases lay between the germline ends. The germline CDR1 and CDR2 sequences are SGDLS and YYNGEE. The length of the CDR3 is 14 residues. CDR3 bases: TGTGCCAGCAGCCCCTTCGGGGGCACCGGCGAGCAGTACTTC. It yields the protein CASSPFGGTGEQYF.

V usage is TRBV4-3 and J usage is TRBJ1-5; D is undetermined. Trimming stripped 0 bases from V and 4 bases from J, with 4 bases between. Germline CDR1 reads LGHNA; CDR2 reads YSLEER. This CDR3 is built from 13 residues. CDR3: CASSQDINQPQHF. The CDR3 nucleotides read TGCGCCAGCAGCCAAGATATAAATCAGCCCCAGCATTTT.

This rearrangement joins TRBV7-9 to TRBJ2-1; 10 positions match TRBD1. The J segment lost 6 bases and the V segment lost 5 bases, leaving 7 bases of the junction unmatched. Germline V gives CDR1 SEHNR, CDR2 FQNEAQ (reference sequence). The CDR3 loop spans 15 amino acids. The CDR3 loop reads CASSVTGTGVNEQFF. CDR3 nucleotide sequence: TGTGCCAGCAGCGTCACCGGGACAGGGGTCAATGAGCAGTTCTTC.

V gene TRBV1 combines with J gene TRBJ1-1; the DNA was not compared with TRBD1, the D call given in the table. TRBV1 is a documented pseudogene. The CDR3 is made up of 13 amino acids. CDR3 residues: CTSSSQNNTEAFF. As DNA, the CDR3 is TGCACCAGCAGCTCACAGAATAACACTGAAGCTTTCTTT.

This clone has just one count. V and J are TRBV10-3 and TRBJ1-2; possible D gene TRBD1, 5 bases. Deletions cut 0 bases from V and 5 bases from J, with 16 bases between. Germline V lookup: CDR1 ENHRY, CDR2 SYGVKD. CDR3 size: 16 residues. The CDR3 protein is CAISESGTVKGYGYTF. The CDR3 coding sequence is TGTGCCATCAGTGAGTCGGGGACGGTCAAGGGGTATGGCTACACCTTC.

Only one count was recorded for this clone. The chain carries TRBV14 and TRBJ2-7; 13 nucleotides agree with TRBD2. V shed 0 bases, J shed 7 bases, and the junction held 15 bases outside the gene matches. Looked up from germline, CDR1 is SGHDN and CDR2 is FVKESK. The CDR3 is made up of 19 amino acids. CDR3 region: CASSQEVRLTSGRAREQYF. The CDR3 nucleotides read TGTGCCAGCAGCCAAGAAGTGAGACTAACTAGCGGGAGGGCCAGAGAGCAGTACTTC. Complete variable domain (other parts from reference TRBV14 and TRBJ2-7): EAGVTQFPSHSVIEKGQTVTLRCDPISGHDNLYWYRRVMGKEIKFLLHFVKESKQDESGMPNNRFLAERTGGTYSTLKVQPAELEDSGVYFCASSQEVRLTSGRAREQYFGPGTRLTVT.

V is TRBV7-2 and J is TRBJ2-7, with 7 nucleotides matching TRBD1. Germline lookup yields CDR1 SGHTA and CDR2 FQGNSA. After removal of 5 bases from V and 1 base from J, the junction contained 8 bases not matched to a gene. This CDR3 contains 15 residues. Here the CDR3 reads CASSPWDRKSYEQYF. The CDR3 DNA reads TGTGCCAGCAGCCCCTGGGACAGAAAGTCCTACGAGCAGTACTTC.

With regard to this clone: The same CDR3 is also encoded by other DNA sequences in this sample. The chain joins TRBV28 to TRBJ2-7, with D possibly TRBD2 on 5 matching bases. The germline V gene has CDR1 MDHEN and CDR2 SYDVKM. Trimming cost V 1 base and J 0 bases, with 7 bases left between them. The CDR3 totals 14 residues. This chain's CDR3 is CASSLFGDSYEQYF. The CDR3 nucleotides are TGTGCCAGCAGTTTATTCGGGGACTCCTACGAGCAGTACTTC.

As for this clone: Other DNA sequences within the sample encode an identical CDR3. The chain has TRBV5-1 and TRBJ1-1; possible D gene TRBD1, 6 bases. The CDR3 is made up of 14 amino acids. The germline CDR1 and CDR2 sequences are SGHRS and YFSETQ. Between the trimmed V and J ends, which lost 1 base and 3 bases, there was a span of 10 bases. In nucleotides, the CDR3 is TGCGCCAGCAGCTTGCTCGGGGGCGACACTGAAGCTTTCTTT. Protein product: CASSLLGGDTEAFF.

The chain links TRBV7-9 to TRBJ2-7; weak D call: TRBD1 (5 bases). CDR3 length: 15 residues. The V gene's germline CDR1 is SEHNR and CDR2 FQNEAQ (reference sequence). Trimming removed 2 bases at V and 2 bases at J, with 13 bases between. Here the CDR3 reads CASSLLGQEPYEQYF. In DNA form, the CDR3 reads TGTGCCAGCAGCTTATTGGGGCAGGAACCCTACGAGCAGTACTTC.

The chain carries TRBV7-6 and TRBJ1-3; a possible D gene is TRBD1 (5 bases). The CDR3 loop spans 15 amino acids. Per germline, CDR1 SGHVS and CDR2 FNYEAQ. V lost 5 bases to trimming and J lost 8 bases, with 19 bases between them. DNA of the CDR3: TGTGCCAGCAGCGTTCGAACAGGCGGCGGAGACACCATATATTTT. Translated, it gives CASSVRTGGGDTIYF.

J is TRBJ1-1 and V is TRBV2; a weak D match, TRBD1 (6 bases). V lost 7 bases to trimming and J lost 4 bases, with 16 bases between them. The CDR3 covers 14 residues. Germline assignment: CDR1 SNHLY and CDR2 FYNNEI. The DNA of the CDR3 is TGTGCCAGCACTTACAGGGTGAAAGGCACTGAAGCTTTCTTT. As protein: CASTYRVKGTEAFF.

This chain connects TRBV19 to TRBJ1-2; 8 bases are a match to TRBD1. The CDR3 totals 17 residues. CDR1 is LNHDA and CDR2 is SQIVND in the germline V gene (reference sequence). Germline trimming cut 3 bases from V and 4 bases from J; bases unmatched to any gene: 13. This chain's CDR3 is CASSISRTGRYVYGYTF. DNA for the CDR3: TGTGCCAGTAGTATTAGTCGGACAGGGCGCTACGTCTATGGCTACACCTTC.

V and J are TRBV27 and TRBJ2-7, with TRBD1 matching over 7 bases. The CDR3 has 14 amino acids. The germline CDR1 and CDR2 sequences are MNHEY and SMNVEV (reference sequence). With V trimmed by 1 base and J by 5 bases, 5 bases remained unmatched. DNA of the CDR3: TGTGCCAGCAGTTTATTAAGGGGGCACAACGAGCAGTACTTC. Translating it yields CASSLLRGHNEQYF.

The chain is built from TRBV4-3 and TRBJ2-2; D may be TRBD2 (6 bases). V dropped 4 bases and J dropped 5 bases, with 17 bases sitting between them. Germline lookup yields CDR1 LGHNA and CDR2 YSLEER. This CDR3 comprises 16 residues. CDR3 sequence: CASSLGTGERTGELFF. CDR3 nucleotides: TGCGCCAGCAGCCTCGGGACGGGAGAGAGGACCGGGGAGCTGTTTTTT.

The chain has TRBV11-3 and TRBJ2-2; D is unresolved. Germline V lookup: CDR1 SGHNT, CDR2 YENEEA. The CDR3 length is 12 residues. V was pared by 2 bases and J by 7 bases, with 5 bases between. The CDR3 bases are TGTGCCAGCAGCTTATCACACGGGGAGCTGTTTTTT. This encodes CASSLSHGELFF.

This clone has a single count. Additional DNA sequences in this sample encode the identical CDR3. This chain connects TRBV4-3 to TRBJ1-2, with a possible D match to TRBD1 (5 bases). Trimming left V 0 bases short and J 0 bases short, with 8 bases between. The V gene's germline CDR1 is LGHNA and CDR2 YSLEER. The CDR3 sequence is 15 residues long. The CDR3: CASSQDEGPNYGYTF. In DNA form, the CDR3 reads TGCGCCAGCAGCCAAGATGAGGGACCTAACTATGGCTACACCTTC.

A word on this clone: Other DNA sequences in the same sample also yield this CDR3. The rearrangement links TRBV2 to TRBJ2-2; no clear D gene. The CDR3 runs 12 residues. The V end was cut by 7 bases, the J end by 3 bases, with 6 bases between. CDR1 is SNHLY, CDR2 FYNNEI, per germline. CDR3 sequence reads: CASTRDTGELFF. The CDR3 nucleotides are TGTGCCAGCACAAGGGACACCGGGGAGCTGTTTTTT. Full variable domain (rest looked up from reference TRBV2 and TRBJ2-2): EPEVTQTPSHQVTQMGQEVILRCVPISNHLYFYWYRQILGQKVEFLVSFYNNEISEKSEIFDDQFSVERPDGSNFTLKIRSTKLEDSAMYFCASTRDTGELFFGEGSRLTVL.

A remark on this clone: The junction does not match germline at one end; this may be a read error. Other nucleotide sequences in the sample specify the same CDR3. The chain recombines TRBV28 with TRBJ1-5, with D unresolved. Germline CDR1 is MDHEN and CDR2 is SYDVKM. This CDR3 has 15 amino acids. CDR3 bases: TGTGCCAGCAGTTTGGCAGGTAATAGCAATCAGCCTCAGCATTTT. This encodes CASSLAGNSNQPQHF.

The chain carries TRBV15 and TRBJ2-2; D gene uncertain. Germline CDR1 is LNHNV and CDR2 is YYDKDF (reference sequence). Trimming left V 1 base short and J 4 bases short, with 13 bases between. This CDR3 has 16 residues. The CDR3 DNA reads TGTGCCACCAGCAGAGCCCTTGGGTGGAGCACCGGGGAGCTGTTTTTT. This translates into CATSRALGWSTGELFF.

The chain recombines TRBV2 with TRBJ1-1; possibly TRBD1 for D (5 bases). The CDR3 sequence is 14 residues long. The V end was cut by 7 bases, the J end by 1 base, with 13 bases between. Germline V gene sequence: CDR1 SNHLY, CDR2 FYNNEI. In nucleotides, the CDR3 is TGTGCCAGCACTTTGCAGGGCGAGAACACTGAAGCTTTCTTT. Amino acids: CASTLQGENTEAFF. The whole variable domain, remainder taken from reference TRBV2 and TRBJ1-1, is EPEVTQTPSHQVTQMGQEVILRCVPISNHLYFYWYRQILGQKVEFLVSFYNNEISEKSEIFDDQFSVERPDGSNFTLKIRSTKLEDSAMYFCASTLQGENTEAFFGQGTRLTVV.

The chain uses TRBV15 and TRBJ2-3; possibly TRBD2 for D (6 bases). Trimming stripped 3 bases from V and 0 bases from J, with 13 bases between. The CDR3 runs to 16 residues. Looked up from germline, CDR1 is LNHNV and CDR2 is YYDKDF (reference sequence). The CDR3 coding sequence is TGTGCCACCAGCAGGATAGCGGCTACTAGCACAGATACGCAGTATTTT. This translates into CATSRIAATSTDTQYF.

V and J are TRBV28 and TRBJ1-5; weak D call: TRBD1 (5 bases). CDR3 length: 14 amino acids. With 4 bases removed from V and 0 bases from J, the gap between germline ends came to 7 bases. CDR1 is MDHEN, CDR2 SYDVKM, per germline. The CDR3 reads CASSWGISNQPQHF. The CDR3, as DNA: TGTGCCAGCAGTTGGGGCATTAGCAATCAGCCCCAGCATTTT.

In this sample, this clone turned up once. Other DNA sequences in the same sample also yield this CDR3. The chain employs TRBV5-4 and TRBJ2-7, with a weak D call TRBD1 (7 bases). This CDR3 is 11 amino acids long. Germline values: CDR1 SGHNT, CDR2 YYREEE (reference sequence). The V and J ends lost 4 bases and 6 bases respectively, with 8 bases between them. CDR3 in amino acids: CASSQGGEQYF. CDR3 in DNA: TGTGCCAGCAGCCAGGGGGGCGAGCAGTACTTC.

The CDR3 region has the DNA TGTGCCAGCAGCGCTTATAGGGACAGAAACACAGATACGCAGTATTTT. This codes for CASSAYRDRNTDTQYF. The chain carries TRBV13 and TRBJ2-3; 7 nucleotides match TRBD1. The V segment lost 5 bases and the J segment 2 bases; nucleotides outside the gene matches: 10. This CDR3 comprises 16 residues. Germline V gene sequence: CDR1 PRHDT, CDR2 FYEKMQ (reference sequence).